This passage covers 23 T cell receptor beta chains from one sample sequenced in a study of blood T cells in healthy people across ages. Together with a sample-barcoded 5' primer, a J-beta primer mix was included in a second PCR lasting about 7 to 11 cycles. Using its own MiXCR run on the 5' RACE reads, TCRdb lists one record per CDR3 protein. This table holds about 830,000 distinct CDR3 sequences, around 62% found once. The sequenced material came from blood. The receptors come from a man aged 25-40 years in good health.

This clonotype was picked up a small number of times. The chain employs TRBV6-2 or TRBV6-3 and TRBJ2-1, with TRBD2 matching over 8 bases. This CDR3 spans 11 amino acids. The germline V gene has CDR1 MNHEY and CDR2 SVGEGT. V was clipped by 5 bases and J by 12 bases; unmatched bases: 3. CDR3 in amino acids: CASSVAGGQFF. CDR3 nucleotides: TGTGCCAGCAGTGTCGCGGGGGGGCAGTTCTTC.

CDR3 nucleotides: TGTGCCAGCAGAACGTCTCGGACTGCTGAGGCCAACGTCCTGACTTTC. This gives the protein CASRTSRTAEANVLTF. The V call is TRBV9, the J call TRBJ2-6; D perhaps matches TRBD2 (5 bases). The V gene lost 5 bases and the J gene lost 6 bases, with 18 bases spanning the gap. The CDR3 loop spans 16 amino acids. Germline CDR1 reads SGDLS; CDR2 reads YYNGEE.

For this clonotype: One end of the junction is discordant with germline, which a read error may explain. The CDR3 reads CASSESFRSGANVLIF. CDR3 nucleotides: TGTGCCAGCAGTGAATCCTTCCGCTCTGGGGCCAACGTCCTGATTTTC. The V call is TRBV25-1, the J call TRBJ2-6; possibly TRBD1 for D (5 bases). The germline V gene encodes CDR1 MGHDK and CDR2 SYGVNS. The CDR3 has 16 residues.

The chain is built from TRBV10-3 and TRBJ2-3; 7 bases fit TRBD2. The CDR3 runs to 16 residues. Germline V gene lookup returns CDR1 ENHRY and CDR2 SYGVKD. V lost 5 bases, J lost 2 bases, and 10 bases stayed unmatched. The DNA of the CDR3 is TGTGCCATCAGTAGGCGGCTCGGGGGGAACACAGATACGCAGTATTTT. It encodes CAISRRLGGNTDTQYF.

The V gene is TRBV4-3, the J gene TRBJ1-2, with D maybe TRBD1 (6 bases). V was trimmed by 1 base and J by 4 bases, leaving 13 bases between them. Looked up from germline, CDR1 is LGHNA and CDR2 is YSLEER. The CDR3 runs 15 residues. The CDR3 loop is CASSQATGNPYGYTF. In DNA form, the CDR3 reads TGCGCCAGCAGCCAAGCAACAGGGAATCCCTATGGCTACACCTTC.

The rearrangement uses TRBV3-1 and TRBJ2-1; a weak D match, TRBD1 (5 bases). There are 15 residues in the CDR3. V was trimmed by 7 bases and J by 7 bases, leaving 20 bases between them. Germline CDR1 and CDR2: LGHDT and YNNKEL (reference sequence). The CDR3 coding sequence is TGTGCCAGCATCAACTTACAGGAAGGGAAAAATGAGCAGTTCTTC. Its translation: CASINLQEGKNEQFF.

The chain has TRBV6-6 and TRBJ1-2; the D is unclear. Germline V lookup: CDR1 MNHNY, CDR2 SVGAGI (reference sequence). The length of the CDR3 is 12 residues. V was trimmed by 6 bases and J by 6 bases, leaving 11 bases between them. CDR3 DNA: TGTGCCAGCAGCCTTGGTTGGGATGGCTACACCTTC. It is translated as CASSLGWDGYTF.

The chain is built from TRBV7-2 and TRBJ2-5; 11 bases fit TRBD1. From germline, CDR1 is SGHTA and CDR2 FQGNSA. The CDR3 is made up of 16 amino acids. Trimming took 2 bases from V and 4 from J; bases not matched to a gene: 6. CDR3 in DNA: TGTGCCAGCAGCTTAACGGGGACAGGGGGGGGAGAGACCCAGTACTTC. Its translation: CASSLTGTGGGETQYF.

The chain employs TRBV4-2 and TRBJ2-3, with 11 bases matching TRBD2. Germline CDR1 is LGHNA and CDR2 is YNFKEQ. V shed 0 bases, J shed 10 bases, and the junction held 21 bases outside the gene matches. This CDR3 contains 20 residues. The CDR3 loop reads CASSQESSGGQAFMPLPQYF. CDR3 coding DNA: TGTGCCAGCAGCCAAGAGTCTAGCGGGGGGCAAGCTTTCATGCCTTTGCCGCAGTATTTT.

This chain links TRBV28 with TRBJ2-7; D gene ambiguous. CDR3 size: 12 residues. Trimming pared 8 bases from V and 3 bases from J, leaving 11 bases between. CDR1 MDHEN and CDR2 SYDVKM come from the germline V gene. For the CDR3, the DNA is TGTGCCAGCCGGGCAGGAATCTACGAGCAGTACTTC. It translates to CASRAGIYEQYF.

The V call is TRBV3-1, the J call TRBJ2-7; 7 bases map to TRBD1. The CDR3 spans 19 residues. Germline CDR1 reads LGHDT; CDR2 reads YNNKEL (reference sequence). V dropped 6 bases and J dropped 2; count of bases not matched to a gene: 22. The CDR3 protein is CASSPVPYTSGGRPYEQYF. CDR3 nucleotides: TGTGCCAGCAGTCCCGTTCCATATACTTCAGGGGGTCGTCCCTACGAGCAGTACTTC.

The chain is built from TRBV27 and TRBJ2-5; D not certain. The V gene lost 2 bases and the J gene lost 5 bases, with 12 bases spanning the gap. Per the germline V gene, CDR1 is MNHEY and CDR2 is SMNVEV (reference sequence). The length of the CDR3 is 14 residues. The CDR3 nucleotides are TGTGCCAGCAGTTTAGGAGAGAGAAGGGAGACCCAGTACTTC. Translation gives CASSLGERRETQYF.

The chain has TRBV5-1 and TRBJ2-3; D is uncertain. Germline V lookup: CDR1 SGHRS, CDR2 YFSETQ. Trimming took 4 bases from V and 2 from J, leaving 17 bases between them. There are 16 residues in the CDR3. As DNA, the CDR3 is TGCGCCAGCAGCCCCCGGAAGACTTCTACCACAGATACGCAGTATTTT. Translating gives CASSPRKTSTTDTQYF.

The CDR3 sequence: CASSGLTAEAFF. CDR3 DNA sequence: TGTGCCAGCAGCGGGCTGACGGCAGAAGCTTTCTTT. The V call is TRBV7-2, the J call TRBJ1-1; D unresolved. CDR3 length equals 12 residues. V lost 5 bases and J lost 8, with 12 bases in between. Germline lookup yields CDR1 SGHTA and CDR2 FQGNSA.

The CDR3 protein is CAWSGTTGGEQYF. DNA of the CDR3: TGTGCCTGGAGTGGGACCACAGGGGGCGAGCAGTACTTC. This chain connects TRBV30 to TRBJ2-5, with 8 bases fitting TRBD1. The DNA matches TRBJ2-7 better at its end, which makes the J call doubtful. Per the germline V gene, CDR1 is GTSNPN and CDR2 is SVGIG (reference sequence). The CDR3 covers 13 residues.

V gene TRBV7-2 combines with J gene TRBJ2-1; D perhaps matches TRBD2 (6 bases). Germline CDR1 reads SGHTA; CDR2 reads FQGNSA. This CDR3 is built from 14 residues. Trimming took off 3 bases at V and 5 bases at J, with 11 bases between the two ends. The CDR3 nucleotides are TGTGCCAGCAGCTTCACTAGCCTGCACAATGAGCAGTTCTTC. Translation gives CASSFTSLHNEQFF.

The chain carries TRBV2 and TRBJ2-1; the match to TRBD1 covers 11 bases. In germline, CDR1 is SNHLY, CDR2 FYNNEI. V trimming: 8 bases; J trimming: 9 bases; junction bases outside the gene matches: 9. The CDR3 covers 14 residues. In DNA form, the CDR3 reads TGTGCCAGCTCCGGGACAGGGGGATTGGTTGAGCAGTTCTTC. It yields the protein CASSGTGGLVEQFF.

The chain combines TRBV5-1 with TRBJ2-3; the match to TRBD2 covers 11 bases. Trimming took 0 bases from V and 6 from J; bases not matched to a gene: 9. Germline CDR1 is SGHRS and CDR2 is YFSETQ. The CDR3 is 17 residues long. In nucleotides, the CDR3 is TGCGCCAGCAGCTTGGACCTAGCGGGAGGTTCCACGGATACGCAGTATTTT. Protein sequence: CASSLDLAGGSTDTQYF.

CDR3 sequence: CASRLIYEQYF. The CDR3 region has the DNA TGTGCCAGCAGATTAATCTACGAGCAGTACTTC. The rearrangement joins TRBV6-2 or TRBV6-3 to TRBJ2-7; D is undetermined. Trimming shortened V by 6 bases and J by 3 bases, and 6 bases separated the two germline ends. This CDR3 has 11 residues. The germline V gene encodes CDR1 MNHEY and CDR2 SVGEGT.

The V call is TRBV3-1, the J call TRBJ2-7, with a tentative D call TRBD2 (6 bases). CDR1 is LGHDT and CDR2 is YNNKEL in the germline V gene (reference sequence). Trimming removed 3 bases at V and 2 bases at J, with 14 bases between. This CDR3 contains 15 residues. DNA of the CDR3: TGTGCCAGCAGCCAGCCGGGACTGCCCACCTACGAGCAGTACTTC. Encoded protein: CASSQPGLPTYEQYF.

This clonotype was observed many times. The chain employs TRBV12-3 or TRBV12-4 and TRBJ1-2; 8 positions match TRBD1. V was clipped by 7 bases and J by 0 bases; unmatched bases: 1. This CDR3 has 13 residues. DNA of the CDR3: TGTGCCAGCAAGGACAGGGCTAACTATGGCTACACCTTC. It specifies CASKDRANYGYTF.

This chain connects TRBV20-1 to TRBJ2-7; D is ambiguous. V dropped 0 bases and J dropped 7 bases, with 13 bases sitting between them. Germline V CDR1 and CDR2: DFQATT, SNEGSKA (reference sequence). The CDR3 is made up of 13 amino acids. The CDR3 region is CSARDDRVWEQYF. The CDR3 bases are TGCAGTGCTAGAGATGATAGGGTCTGGGAGCAGTACTTC.

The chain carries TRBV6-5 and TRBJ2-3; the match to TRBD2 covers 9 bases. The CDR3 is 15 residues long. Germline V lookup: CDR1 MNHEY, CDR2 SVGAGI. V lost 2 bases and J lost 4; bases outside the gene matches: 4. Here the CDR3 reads CASSYGGGAPDTQYF. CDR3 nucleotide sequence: TGTGCCAGCAGTTACGGCGGGGGGGCCCCAGATACGCAGTATTTT.